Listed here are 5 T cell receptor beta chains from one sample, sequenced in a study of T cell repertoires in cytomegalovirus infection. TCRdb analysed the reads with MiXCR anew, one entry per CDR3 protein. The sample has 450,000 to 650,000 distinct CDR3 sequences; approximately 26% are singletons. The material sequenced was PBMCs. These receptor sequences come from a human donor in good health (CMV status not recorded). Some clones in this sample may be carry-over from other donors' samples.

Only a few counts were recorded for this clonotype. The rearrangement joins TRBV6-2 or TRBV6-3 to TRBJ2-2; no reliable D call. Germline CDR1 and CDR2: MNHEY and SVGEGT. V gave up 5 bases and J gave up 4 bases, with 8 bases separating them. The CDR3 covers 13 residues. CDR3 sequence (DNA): TGTGCCAGCAGTATGGGCCGCACCGGGGAGCTGTTTTTT. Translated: CASSMGRTGELFF.

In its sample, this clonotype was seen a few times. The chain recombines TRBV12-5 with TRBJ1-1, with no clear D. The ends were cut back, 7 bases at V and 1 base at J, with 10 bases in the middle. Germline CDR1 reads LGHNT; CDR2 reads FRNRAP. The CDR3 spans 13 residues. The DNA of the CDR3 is TGTGCTAGTGTTAATACAGAGAACACTGAAGCTTTCTTT. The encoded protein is CASVNTENTEAFF.

The CDR3 nucleotides read TGTGCCAGCTTAGGAGCGGACGAGCAGTACTTC. Its protein is CASLGADEQYF. This rearrangement joins TRBV19 to TRBJ2-7; a weak D match, TRBD2 (5 bases). Per germline, CDR1 LNHDA and CDR2 SQIVND (reference sequence). The CDR3 has 11 amino acids. Trimming shortened V by 9 bases and J by 5 bases, and 11 bases separated the two germline ends.

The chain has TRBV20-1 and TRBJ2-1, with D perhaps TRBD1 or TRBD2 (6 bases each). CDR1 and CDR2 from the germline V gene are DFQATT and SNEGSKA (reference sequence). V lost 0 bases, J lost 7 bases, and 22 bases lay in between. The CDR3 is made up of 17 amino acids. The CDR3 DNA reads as TGCAGTGCTAGAGATCCCCGGGGGCGGAGAGTAAAGAATGAGCAGTTCTTC. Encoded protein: CSARDPRGRRVKNEQFF.

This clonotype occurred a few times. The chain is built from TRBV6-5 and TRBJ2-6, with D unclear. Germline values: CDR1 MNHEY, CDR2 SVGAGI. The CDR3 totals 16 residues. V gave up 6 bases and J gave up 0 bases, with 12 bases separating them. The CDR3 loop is CASSSKVLSGANVLTF. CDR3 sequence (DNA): TGTGCCAGCAGCTCTAAGGTTCTCTCTGGGGCCAACGTCCTGACTTTC.